What follows describes a single T cell receptor beta chain. V was clipped by 11 bases and J by 1 base, with 12 bases between them. The CDR3 extends over 12 amino acids. Per the germline V gene, CDR1 is SNHLY and CDR2 is FYNNEI. TCRdb's table, derived via immunoSEQ multiplex PCR, lists solely in-frame clones and lacks some. The sample shows 2 million to 2.5 million clones, approximately 94% of them seen only once. This entry is derived from a study of shared clonotypes between healthy human individuals. Looking at the study overall: Three plates each covered CD4 naive and memory; CD8 naive two, CD8 memory one.

The rearrangement joins TRBV2 to TRBJ2-7; D perhaps matches TRBD2 (6 bases). The sequencing sample was made of naive CD4+ T cells sorted from blood. Subset specified: CD45RA+ positively selected. This TCR derives from a man younger than 35 in good health. The CDR3 DNA follows: TGTGCCTCGGGGGAGACTTCCTACGAGCAGTACTTC. Protein: CASGETSYEQYF.